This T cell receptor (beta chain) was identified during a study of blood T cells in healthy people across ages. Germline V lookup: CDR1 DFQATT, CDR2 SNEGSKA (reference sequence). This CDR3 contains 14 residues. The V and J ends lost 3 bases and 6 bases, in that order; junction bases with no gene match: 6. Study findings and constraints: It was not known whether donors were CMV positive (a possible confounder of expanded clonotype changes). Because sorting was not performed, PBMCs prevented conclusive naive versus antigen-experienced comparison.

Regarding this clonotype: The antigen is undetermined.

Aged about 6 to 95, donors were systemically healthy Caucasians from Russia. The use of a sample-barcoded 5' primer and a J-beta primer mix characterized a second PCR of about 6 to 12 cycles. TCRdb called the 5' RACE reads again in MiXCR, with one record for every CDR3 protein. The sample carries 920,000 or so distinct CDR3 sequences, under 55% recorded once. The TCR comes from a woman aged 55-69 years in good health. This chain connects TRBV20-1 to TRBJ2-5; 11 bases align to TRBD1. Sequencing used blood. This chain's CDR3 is CSASEGTGGQTQYF. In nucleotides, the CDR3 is TGCAGTGCTAGTGAGGGGACAGGGGGGCAGACCCAGTACTTC.